This T cell receptor beta chain was found in a study of OX40 agonist ivuxolimab in advanced cancers. The ends were cut back, 3 bases at V and 8 bases at J, with 14 bases in the middle. Germline V gene data show CDR1 as LNHDA and CDR2 as SQIVND (reference sequence). The CDR3 consists of 14 residues. Assay: immunoSEQ multiplex PCR; the TCRdb copy retains only in-frame clones and omits some. The table records tens of thousands of clones, about 88% of them present only once. The receptor's source is an adult with an advanced solid tumor such as melanoma, head and neck, liver or kidney cancer. The chain joins TRBV19 to TRBJ2-1; D is unresolved. The material was CD4+ or CD8+ T cells sorted from blood, obtained in a trial of the OX40 agonist ivuxolimab. The CDR3 spells CASSIRPLSYEQFF. In DNA, the CDR3 is TGTGCCAGTAGTATTCGGCCCCTTTCGTATGAGCAGTTCTTC.